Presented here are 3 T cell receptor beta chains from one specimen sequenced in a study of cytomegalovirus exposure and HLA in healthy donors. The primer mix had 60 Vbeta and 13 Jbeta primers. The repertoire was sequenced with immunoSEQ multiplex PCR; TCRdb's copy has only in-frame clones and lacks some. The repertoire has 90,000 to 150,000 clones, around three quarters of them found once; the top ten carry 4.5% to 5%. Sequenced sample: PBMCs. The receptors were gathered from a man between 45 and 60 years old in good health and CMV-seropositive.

The CDR3 DNA follows: TGTGCCAGCAGCCCTCGACTAGCGGGAGTGGCAGATACGCAGTATTTT. This gives the protein CASSPRLAGVADTQYF. The gene calls are TRBV7-2 and TRBJ2-3, with TRBD2 matching 12 bases. Per the germline V gene, CDR1 is SGHTA and CDR2 is FQGNSA. The ends lost 5 bases at V and 4 bases at J; junction bases unmatched: 7. There are 16 residues in the CDR3.

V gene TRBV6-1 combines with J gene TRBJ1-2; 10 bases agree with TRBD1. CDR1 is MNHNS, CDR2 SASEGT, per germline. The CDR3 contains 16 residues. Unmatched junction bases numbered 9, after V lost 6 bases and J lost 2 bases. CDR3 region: CASSETGQGVNYGYTF. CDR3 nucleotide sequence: TGTGCCAGCAGCGAAACAGGACAGGGGGTGAACTATGGCTACACCTTC.

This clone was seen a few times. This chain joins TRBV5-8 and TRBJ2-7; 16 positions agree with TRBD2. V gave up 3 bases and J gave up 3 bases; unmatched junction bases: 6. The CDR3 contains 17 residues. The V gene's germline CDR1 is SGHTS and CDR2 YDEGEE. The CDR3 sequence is CASSWGLAGGRNYEQYF. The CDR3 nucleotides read TGTGCCAGCAGCTGGGGACTAGCGGGGGGGCGAAACTACGAGCAGTACTTC.